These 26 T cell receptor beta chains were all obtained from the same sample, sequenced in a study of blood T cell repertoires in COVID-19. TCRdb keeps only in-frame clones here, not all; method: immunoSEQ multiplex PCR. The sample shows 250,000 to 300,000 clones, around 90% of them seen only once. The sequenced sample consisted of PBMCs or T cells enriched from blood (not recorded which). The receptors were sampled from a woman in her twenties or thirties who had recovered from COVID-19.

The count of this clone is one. In DNA form, the CDR3 reads TGTGCCAGTAGTACCCTCGGCAGGTACAATGGCTACACCTTC. As protein: CASSTLGRYNGYTF. J is TRBJ1-2 and V is TRBV19; no clear D. CDR3 length: 14 residues. The germline V gene encodes CDR1 LNHDA and CDR2 SQIVND (reference sequence). The ends were cut back, 4 bases at V and 6 bases at J, with 15 bases in the middle.

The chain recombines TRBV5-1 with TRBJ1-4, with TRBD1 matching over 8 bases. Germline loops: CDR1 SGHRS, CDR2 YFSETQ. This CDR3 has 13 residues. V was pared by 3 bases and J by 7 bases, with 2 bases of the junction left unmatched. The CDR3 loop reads CASSWTGLEKLFF. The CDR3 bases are TGCGCCAGCAGCTGGACAGGGCTTGAAAAACTGTTTTTT.

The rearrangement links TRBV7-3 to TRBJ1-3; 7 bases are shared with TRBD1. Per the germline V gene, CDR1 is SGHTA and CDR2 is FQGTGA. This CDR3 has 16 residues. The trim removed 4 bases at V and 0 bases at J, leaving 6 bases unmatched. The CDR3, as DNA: TGTGCCAGCAGCTCTGGACAGGCCAACTCTGGAAACACCATATATTTT. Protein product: CASSSGQANSGNTIYF.

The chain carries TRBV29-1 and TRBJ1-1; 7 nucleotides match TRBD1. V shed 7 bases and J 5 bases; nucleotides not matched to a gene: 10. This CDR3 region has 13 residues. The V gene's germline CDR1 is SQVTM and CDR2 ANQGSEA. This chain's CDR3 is CSARGRVLTEAFF. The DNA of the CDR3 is TGCAGCGCGAGGGGGCGCGTTTTAACTGAAGCTTTCTTT.

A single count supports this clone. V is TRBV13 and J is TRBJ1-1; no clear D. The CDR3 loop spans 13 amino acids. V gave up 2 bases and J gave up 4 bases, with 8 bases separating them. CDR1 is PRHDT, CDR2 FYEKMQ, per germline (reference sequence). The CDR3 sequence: CASSLLSGTEAFF. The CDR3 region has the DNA TGTGCCAGCAGCTTACTATCCGGCACTGAAGCTTTCTTT.

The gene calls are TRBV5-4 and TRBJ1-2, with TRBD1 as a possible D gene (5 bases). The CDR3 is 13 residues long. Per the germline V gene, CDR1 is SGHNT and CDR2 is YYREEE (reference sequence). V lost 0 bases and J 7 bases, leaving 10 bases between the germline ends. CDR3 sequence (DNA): TGTGCCAGCAGCTTGGCGCGGGGGTTTGGCTACACCTTC. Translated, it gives CASSLARGFGYTF.

The CDR3 nucleotides are TGTGCCAGCAGCTTAGACCGGGGATTCGGCCAAAAACTGTTTTTT. This sequence encodes CASSLDRGFGQKLFF. The chain couples TRBV11-2 to TRBJ1-4; D not resolved. The ends were cut back, 0 bases at V and 9 bases at J, with 14 bases in the middle. There are 15 residues in the CDR3. Germline values: CDR1 SGHAT, CDR2 FQNNGV.

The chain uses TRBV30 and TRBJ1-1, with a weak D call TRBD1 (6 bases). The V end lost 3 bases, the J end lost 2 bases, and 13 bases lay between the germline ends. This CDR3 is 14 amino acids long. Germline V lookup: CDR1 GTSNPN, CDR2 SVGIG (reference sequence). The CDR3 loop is CAWRPGVGNTEAFF. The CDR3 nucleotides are TGTGCCTGGAGACCAGGGGTTGGAAACACTGAAGCTTTCTTT.

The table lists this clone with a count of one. CDR3 in DNA: TGTGCCAGCGGAGAACTAGCGGACTACAATGAGCAGTTCTTC. Translated, it gives CASGELADYNEQFF. V gene TRBV2 combines with J gene TRBJ2-1; TRBD2 agrees at 8 bases. With V trimmed by 8 bases and J by 3 bases, 6 bases remained unmatched. Germline V gives CDR1 SNHLY, CDR2 FYNNEI. The CDR3 length is 14 residues.

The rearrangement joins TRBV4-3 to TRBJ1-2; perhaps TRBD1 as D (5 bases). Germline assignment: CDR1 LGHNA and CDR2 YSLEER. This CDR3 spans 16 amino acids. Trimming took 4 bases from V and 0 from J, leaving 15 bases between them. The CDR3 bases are TGCGCCAGCAGCCCTCAACCCGGGACTTCTAACTATGGCTACACCTTC. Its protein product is CASSPQPGTSNYGYTF.

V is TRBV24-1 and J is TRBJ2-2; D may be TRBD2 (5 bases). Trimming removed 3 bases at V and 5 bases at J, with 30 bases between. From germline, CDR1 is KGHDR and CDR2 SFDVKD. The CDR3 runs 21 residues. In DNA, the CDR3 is TGTGCCACCAGTGATATATCTGTGGTCAGCCCCAGCGGATGGGAAACCGGGGAGCTGTTTTTT. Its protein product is CATSDISVVSPSGWETGELFF.

CDR3 loop: CASSQSQSFSYEQYF. In DNA form, the CDR3 reads TGTGCCAGCAGCCAATCCCAGTCTTTCTCCTACGAGCAGTACTTC. This chain links TRBV14 with TRBJ2-7; D is unclear. The V end lost 2 bases, the J end lost 0 bases, and 11 bases lay between the germline ends. Germline CDR1 reads SGHDN; CDR2 reads FVKESK. CDR3 length equals 15 residues.

Here the CDR3 DNA reads TGTGCCAGCACCGTCGGCGGGCCAACAGATACGCAGTATTTT. Amino acids: CASTVGGPTDTQYF. V usage is TRBV9 and J usage is TRBJ2-3; a possible D gene is TRBD2 (5 bases). CDR3 size: 14 residues. Looked up from germline, CDR1 is SGDLS and CDR2 is YYNGEE. V was pared by 6 bases and J by 3 bases, with 14 bases between.

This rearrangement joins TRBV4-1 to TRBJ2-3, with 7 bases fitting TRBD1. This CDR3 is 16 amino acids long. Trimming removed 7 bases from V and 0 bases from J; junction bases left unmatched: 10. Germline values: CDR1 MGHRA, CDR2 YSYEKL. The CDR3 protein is CASTPGTDYSTDTQYF. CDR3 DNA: TGCGCCAGCACCCCAGGGACAGATTATAGCACAGATACGCAGTATTTT.

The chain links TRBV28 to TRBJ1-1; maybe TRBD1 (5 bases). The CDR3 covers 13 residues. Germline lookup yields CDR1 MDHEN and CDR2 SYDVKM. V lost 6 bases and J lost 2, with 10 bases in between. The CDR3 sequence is CASRRQRNTEAFF. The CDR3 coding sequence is TGTGCCAGCAGAAGACAGAGAAACACTGAAGCTTTCTTT.

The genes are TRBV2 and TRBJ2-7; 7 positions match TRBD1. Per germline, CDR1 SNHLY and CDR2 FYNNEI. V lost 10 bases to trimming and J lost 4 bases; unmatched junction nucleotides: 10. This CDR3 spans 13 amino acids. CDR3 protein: CATNRDSKYEQYF. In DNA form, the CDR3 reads TGTGCCACCAACCGGGACAGTAAATACGAGCAGTACTTC.

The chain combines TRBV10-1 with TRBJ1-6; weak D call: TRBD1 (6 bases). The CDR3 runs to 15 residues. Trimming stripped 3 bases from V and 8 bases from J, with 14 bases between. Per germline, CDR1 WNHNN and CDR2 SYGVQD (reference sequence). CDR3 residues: CASSDTGPRDSPLHF. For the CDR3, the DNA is TGCGCCAGCAGTGACACAGGGCCCCGGGATTCACCCCTCCACTTT.

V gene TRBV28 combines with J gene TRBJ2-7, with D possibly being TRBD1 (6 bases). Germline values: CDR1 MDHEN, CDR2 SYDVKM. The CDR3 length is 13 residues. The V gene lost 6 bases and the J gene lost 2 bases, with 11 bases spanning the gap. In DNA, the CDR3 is TGTGCCAGCAGCACTACAGGGACCTACGAGCAGTACTTC. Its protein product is CASSTTGTYEQYF. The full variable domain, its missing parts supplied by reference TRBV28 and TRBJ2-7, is DVKVTQSSRYLVKRTGEKVFLECVQDMDHENMFWYRQDPGLGLRLIYFSYDVKMKEKGDIPEGYSVSREKKERFSLILESASTNQTSMYLCASSTTGTYEQYFGPGTRLTVT.

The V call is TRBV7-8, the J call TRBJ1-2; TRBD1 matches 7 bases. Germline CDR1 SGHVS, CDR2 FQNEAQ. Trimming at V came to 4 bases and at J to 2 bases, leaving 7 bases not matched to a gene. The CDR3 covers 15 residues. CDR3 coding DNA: TGTGCCAGCAGCTCGCCCAGGGGGTTCAACTATGGCTACACCTTC. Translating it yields CASSSPRGFNYGYTF.

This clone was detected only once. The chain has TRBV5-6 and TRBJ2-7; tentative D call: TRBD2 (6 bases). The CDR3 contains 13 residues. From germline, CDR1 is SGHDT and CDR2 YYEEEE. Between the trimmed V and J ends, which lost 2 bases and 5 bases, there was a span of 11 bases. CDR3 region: CASSFVRRDEQYF. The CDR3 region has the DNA TGTGCCAGCAGCTTTGTGCGGAGGGACGAGCAGTACTTC.

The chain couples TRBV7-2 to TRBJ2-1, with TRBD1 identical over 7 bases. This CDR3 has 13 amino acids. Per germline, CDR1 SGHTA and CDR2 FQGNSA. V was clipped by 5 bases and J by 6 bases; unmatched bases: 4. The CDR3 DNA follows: TGTGCCAGCAGCCTTAGGGACAGCAATGAGCAGTTCTTC. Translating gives CASSLRDSNEQFF.

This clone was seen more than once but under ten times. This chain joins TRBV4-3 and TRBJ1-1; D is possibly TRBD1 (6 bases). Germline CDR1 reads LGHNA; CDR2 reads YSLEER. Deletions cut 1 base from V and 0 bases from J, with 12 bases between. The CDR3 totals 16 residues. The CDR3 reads CASSQGRGSMNTEAFF. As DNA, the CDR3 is TGCGCCAGCAGCCAAGGCAGGGGATCCATGAACACTGAAGCTTTCTTT.

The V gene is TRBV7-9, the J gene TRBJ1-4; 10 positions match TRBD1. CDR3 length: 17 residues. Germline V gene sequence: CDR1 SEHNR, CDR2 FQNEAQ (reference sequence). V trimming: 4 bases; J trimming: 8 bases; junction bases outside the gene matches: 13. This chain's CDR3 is CASSSGTGAPTGEKLFF. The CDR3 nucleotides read TGTGCCAGCAGCTCGGGGACAGGGGCGCCTACTGGGGAAAAACTGTTTTTT.

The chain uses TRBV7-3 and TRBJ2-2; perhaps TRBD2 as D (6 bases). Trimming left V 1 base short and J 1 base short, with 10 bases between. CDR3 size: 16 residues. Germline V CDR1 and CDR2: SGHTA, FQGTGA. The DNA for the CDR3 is TGTGCCAGCAGCTTAAGACCGGGACTGAACACCGGGGAGCTGTTTTTT. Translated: CASSLRPGLNTGELFF.

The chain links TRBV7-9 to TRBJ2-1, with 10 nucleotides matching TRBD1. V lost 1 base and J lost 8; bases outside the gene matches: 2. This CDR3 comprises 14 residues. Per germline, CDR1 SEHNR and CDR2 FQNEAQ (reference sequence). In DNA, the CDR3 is TGTGCCAGCAGCTTAGGAGGACAGGGGGATGAGCAGTTCTTC. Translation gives CASSLGGQGDEQFF. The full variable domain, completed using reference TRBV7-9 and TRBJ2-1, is DTGVSQNPRHKITKRGQNVTFRCDPISEHNRLYWYRQTLGQGPEFLTYFQNEAQLEKSRLLSDRFSAERPKGSFSTLEIQRTEQGDSAMYLCASSLGGQGDEQFFGPGTRLTVL.

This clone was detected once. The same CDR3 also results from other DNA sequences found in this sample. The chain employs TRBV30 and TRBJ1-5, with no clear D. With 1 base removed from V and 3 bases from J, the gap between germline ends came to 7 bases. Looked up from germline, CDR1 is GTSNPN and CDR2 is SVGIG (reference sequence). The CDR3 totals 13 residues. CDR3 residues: CAWSGGDNQPQHF. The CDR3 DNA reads TGTGCCTGGAGTGGCGGGGACAATCAGCCCCAGCATTTT.